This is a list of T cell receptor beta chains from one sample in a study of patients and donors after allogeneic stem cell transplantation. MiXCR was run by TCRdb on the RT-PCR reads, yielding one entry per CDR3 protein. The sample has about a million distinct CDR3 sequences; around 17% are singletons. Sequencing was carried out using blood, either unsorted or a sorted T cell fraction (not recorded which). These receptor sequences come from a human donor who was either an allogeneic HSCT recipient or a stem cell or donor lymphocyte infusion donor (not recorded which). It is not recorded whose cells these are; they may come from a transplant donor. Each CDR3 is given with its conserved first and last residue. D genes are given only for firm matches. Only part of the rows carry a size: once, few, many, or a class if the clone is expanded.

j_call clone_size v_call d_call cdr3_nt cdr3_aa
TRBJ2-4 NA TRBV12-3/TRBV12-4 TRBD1 TGTGCCAGCAGCGACAGGGGGGGAGAAAACATTCAGTACTTC CASSDRGGENIQYF
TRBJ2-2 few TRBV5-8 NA TGTGCCAGCAGACCCCACGAGGCAACGAACACCGGGGAGCTGTTTTTT CASRPHEATNTGELFF
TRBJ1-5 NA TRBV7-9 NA TGTGCCAGCAGCTTAGTGTCAGGGAAGGATCAGCCCCAGCATTTT CASSLVSGKDQPQHF
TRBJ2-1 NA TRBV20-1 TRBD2 TGCAGTGCTAGAAGCGGGGGGGCCTCCTACAATGAGCAGTTCTTC CSARSGGASYNEQFF
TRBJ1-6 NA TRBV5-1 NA TGCGCCAGCAGCTCAAGGACGGACTCGAGTTCACCCCTCCACTTT CASSSRTDSSSPLHF
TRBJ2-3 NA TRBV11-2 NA TGTGCCAGCAGCTTAGGACTTTCCGGCGGCTCGCAGTATTTT CASSLGLSGGSQYF
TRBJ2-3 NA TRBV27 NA TGTGCCAGCAGTTTACCGGGGGCCAATGCAGATACGCAGTATTTT CASSLPGANADTQYF
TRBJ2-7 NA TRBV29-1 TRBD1 TGCAGCGTTATTGGGACAGGTGCCTACGAGCAGTACTTC CSVIGTGAYEQYF
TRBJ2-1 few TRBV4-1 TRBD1 TGCGCCAGCAGCCAAAGGACAGGGCCCTTTTTGAACGGTTACAATGAGCAGTTCTTC CASSQRTGPFLNGYNEQFF
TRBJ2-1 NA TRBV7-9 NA TGTGCCAGCAGCCCCGAGGCACGGGAAGTCCTCAATGAGCAGTTCTTC CASSPEAREVLNEQFF
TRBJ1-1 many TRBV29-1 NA TGCAGCGTCCCTGGGACCGGGAACACTGAAGCTTTCTTT CSVPGTGNTEAFF
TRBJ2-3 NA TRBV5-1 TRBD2 TGCGCCAGCAGGGAGCCCTTGCAGACTAGCCTCCTTGGTACGCAGTATTTT CASREPLQTSLLGTQYF
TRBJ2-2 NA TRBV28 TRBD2 TGTGCCAGCACCTATAGCGGGAGGGGCCCCGGGGAGCTGTTTTTT CASTYSGRGPGELFF
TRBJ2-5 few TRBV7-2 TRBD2 TGTGCCAGCAGCTTAAGCGGGGGGGGCGGGCGAGAGACCCAGTACTTC CASSLSGGGGRETQYF
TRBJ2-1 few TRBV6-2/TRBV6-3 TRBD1 TGTGCCAGCAGTTACTCAACAGGGGTTAATGAGCAGTTCTTC CASSYSTGVNEQFF
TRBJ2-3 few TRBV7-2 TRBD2 TGTGCCAGCGGTTTTCGTGGGGGGGACACAGATACGCAGTATTTT CASGFRGGDTDTQYF
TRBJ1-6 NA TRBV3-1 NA TGTGCCAGCAGCCAAGAGGATAGGGCGGGATCACCCCTCCACTTT CASSQEDRAGSPLHF
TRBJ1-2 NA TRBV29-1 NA TGCAGCGTTGAACCGGCAGGAGAACCGTATGGCTACACCTTC CSVEPAGEPYGYTF
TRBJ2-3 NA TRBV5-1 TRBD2 TGCGCCAGCAGCAACCAGCGGGGGGGGTCAGATACGCAGTATTTT CASSNQRGGSDTQYF
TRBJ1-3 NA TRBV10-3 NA TGTGCCATCAGTGAGCCGGCAGGGGGAAACACCATATATTTT CAISEPAGGNTIYF
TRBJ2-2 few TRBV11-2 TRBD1 TGTGCCAGCACGTACAGGGGTTACACCGGGGAGCTGTTTTTT CASTYRGYTGELFF
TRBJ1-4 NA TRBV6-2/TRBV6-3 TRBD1 TGTGCCAGCAGTTCCGGGACAGGGTTTGAAAAACTGTTTTTT CASSSGTGFEKLFF
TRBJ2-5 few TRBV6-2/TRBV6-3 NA TGTGCCAGCAGTTTCCCCAGGGGGGGCCAAGAGACCCAGTACTTC CASSFPRGGQETQYF
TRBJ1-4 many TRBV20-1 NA TGCAGTGCTATCGGGATGAAGGAAAAACTGTTTTTT CSAIGMKEKLFF
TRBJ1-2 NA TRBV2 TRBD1 TGTGCCAGCAGTGAGACACAGGGGACCGGTGGCTACACCTTC CASSETQGTGGYTF
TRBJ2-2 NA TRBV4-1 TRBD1 TGCGCCAGCAGCCCCCCTGGGGGACAGGTCGCCGGGGAGCTGTTTTTT CASSPPGGQVAGELFF
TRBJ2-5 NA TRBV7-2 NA TGTGCCAGCAGCTTAGTAGTATCCAACCAAGAGACCCAGTACTTC CASSLVVSNQETQYF
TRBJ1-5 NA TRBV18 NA TGTGCCAGCTCGTATGATCCGAGTCAGCCCCAGCATTTT CASSYDPSQPQHF
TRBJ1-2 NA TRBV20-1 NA TGCAGTGCTAGGCCCGATGGGAGGGGATATGGCTACACCTTC CSARPDGRGYGYTF
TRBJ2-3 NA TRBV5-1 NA TGCGCCAGCAGCCCGACCGTTAGCACAGATACGCAGTATTTT CASSPTVSTDTQYF
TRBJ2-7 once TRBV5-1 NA TGCGCCAGCAGCTTAACACCCCGTGCGGGCCGTCGGTACGAGCAGTACTTC CASSLTPRAGRRYEQYF
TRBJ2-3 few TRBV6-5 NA TGTGCCAGCAGTTACAACAGGGTTAGCGCAGATACGCAGTATTTT CASSYNRVSADTQYF
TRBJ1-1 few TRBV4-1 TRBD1 TGCGCCAGCAGCCAGGGGGACAGGGGGCAAGTCGCTGAAGCTTTCTTT CASSQGDRGQVAEAFF
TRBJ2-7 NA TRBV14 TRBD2 TGTGCCAGCAGCACGGCGAGACTAGCGGGAGGGTTATCCTACGAGCAGTACTTC CASSTARLAGGLSYEQYF
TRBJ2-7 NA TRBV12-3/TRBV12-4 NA TGTGCCAGCAGTACTGGGCGGAACTACGAGCAGTACTTC CASSTGRNYEQYF
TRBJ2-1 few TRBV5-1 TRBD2 TGCGCCAGCAGCTTGGGGGGAACTAGCGGGAGCATGAATGAGCAGTTCTTC CASSLGGTSGSMNEQFF
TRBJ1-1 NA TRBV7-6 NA TGTGCCAGCAGCCCCCCTAACCTCCGCACTGAAGCTTTCTTT CASSPPNLRTEAFF
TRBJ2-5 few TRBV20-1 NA TGCAGTGCTAGAGACGGACTACTCCAAGAGACCCAGTACTTC CSARDGLLQETQYF
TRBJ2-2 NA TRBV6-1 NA TGTGCCAGCAGTGAAGCGCCGACAGGTTCCGGGGAGCTGTTTTTT CASSEAPTGSGELFF
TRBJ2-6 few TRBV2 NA TGTGCCAGCAGTCGGACCTCTGGGGCCAACGTCCTGACTTTC CASSRTSGANVLTF
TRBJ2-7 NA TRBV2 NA TGTGCCAGCAGTCTCCGAGGGATTACAGCTTACGAGCAGTACTTC CASSLRGITAYEQYF
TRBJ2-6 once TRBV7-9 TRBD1 TGTGCCAGCAGCTTAGGCACAGGGGGCGGGGCCAACGTCCTGACTTTC CASSLGTGGGANVLTF
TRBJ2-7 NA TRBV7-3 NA TGTGCCAGCAGCTTATCAGCCCCCCAGTACTTC CASSLSAPQYF
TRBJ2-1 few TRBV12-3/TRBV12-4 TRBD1 TGTGCCAGCAGCCAGGGACAGCGGTTCCCATACAATGAGCAGTTCTTC CASSQGQRFPYNEQFF
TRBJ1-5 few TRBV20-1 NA TGCAGTGCTAGAAAGGGGCTAGGCGATCAGCCCCAGCATTTT CSARKGLGDQPQHF
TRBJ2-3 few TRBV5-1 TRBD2 TGCGCCAGCAGCCCGACGGGACTAGCGGGGGTAGATACGCAGTATTTT CASSPTGLAGVDTQYF
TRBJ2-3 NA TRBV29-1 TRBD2 TGCAGCGTCCCGGGGGGAGGGTCCTCCTTCACAGATACGCAGTATTTT CSVPGGGSSFTDTQYF
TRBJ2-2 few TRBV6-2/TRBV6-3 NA TGTGCCAGCAGTTACGGGGCGACCGGGGAGCTGTTTTTT CASSYGATGELFF
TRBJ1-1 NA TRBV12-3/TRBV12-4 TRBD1 TGTGCCAGCAGTCCCGGGGGACAGGGGACGAACACTGAAGCTTTCTTT CASSPGGQGTNTEAFF
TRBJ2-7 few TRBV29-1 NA TGCAGCGCCCGGGCCGGGTTCGGCGAGCAGTACTTC CSARAGFGEQYF
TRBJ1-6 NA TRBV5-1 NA TGCGCCAGCAGCTCCAGCGGGGGAGGCTATAATTCACCCCTCCACTTT CASSSSGGGYNSPLHF
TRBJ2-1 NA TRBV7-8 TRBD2 TGTGCCAGCAGCTTAGCGCGGGGGGAAGGGTACAATGAGCAGTTCTTC CASSLARGEGYNEQFF
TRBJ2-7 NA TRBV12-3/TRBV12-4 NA TGTGCCAGCAGTTTAGCCACAGGGCCCTACGAGCAGTACTTC CASSLATGPYEQYF